One sample yielded the 25 T cell receptor beta chains listed below, sequenced in a study of shared clonotypes between healthy human individuals. CD45RO-negative, CCR7-selected cells formed the naive CD8 fraction, which excluded terminally differentiated effector memory CD45RA+ cells. Measured with immunoSEQ multiplex PCR; TCRdb has only the in-frame clones, and not every one. The table shows more than 2 million clones, with 93% occurring only once. The sample was naive CD8+ T cells from PBMCs. The receptors originated from a man aged 18 to 30 in good health. Some clones in this sample may be carry-over from other donors' samples.

The chain has TRBV30 and TRBJ2-3; 10 bases are a match to TRBD2. The CDR3 covers 16 residues. Germline V lookup: CDR1 GTSNPN, CDR2 SVGIG (reference sequence). The trim removed 7 bases at V and 0 bases at J, leaving 10 bases unmatched. CDR3 residues: CAYLGLAEGSTDTQYF. The CDR3 DNA sequence: TGTGCCTACCTAGGACTAGCGGAGGGAAGCACAGATACGCAGTATTTT.

V usage is TRBV4-3 and J usage is TRBJ1-5, with D possibly being TRBD1 (6 bases). There are 17 residues in the CDR3. Trimming removed 0 bases from V and 4 bases from J, with 16 bases in between. Germline V gene sequence: CDR1 LGHNA, CDR2 YSLEER. Here the CDR3 reads CASSQEIGRGGNQPQHF. Here the CDR3 DNA reads TGCGCCAGCAGCCAAGAAATAGGGAGGGGGGGGAATCAGCCCCAGCATTTT.

The CDR3 spells CASSLYAGGGNQPQHF. CDR3 DNA sequence: TGTGCCAGCAGTTTATACGCGGGTGGGGGCAATCAGCCCCAGCATTTT. This chain links TRBV27 with TRBJ1-5; no clear D gene. Germline values: CDR1 MNHEY, CDR2 SMNVEV (reference sequence). Deletions cut 1 base from V and 2 bases from J, with 12 bases between. This CDR3 comprises 16 residues.

This chain connects TRBV27 to TRBJ2-3; either TRBD1 or TRBD2 may fit D (5 bases each). Germline V lookup: CDR1 MNHEY, CDR2 SMNVEV (reference sequence). This CDR3 is 18 amino acids long. V lost 1 base and J 2 bases, leaving 19 bases between the germline ends. The CDR3 bases are TGTGCCAGCAGTTTATTGGGGACCGCCGGAGCGTCCACAGATACGCAGTATTTT. This codes for CASSLLGTAGASTDTQYF.

The chain combines TRBV9 with TRBJ1-1, with D hard to call. Between the trimmed V and J ends, which lost 4 bases and 4 bases, there was a span of 14 bases. Per the germline V gene, CDR1 is SGDLS and CDR2 is YYNGEE. The length of the CDR3 is 14 residues. The DNA for the CDR3 is TGTGCCAGCAGCACGCAACAGCGGGCCACTGAAGCTTTCTTT. Its protein is CASSTQQRATEAFF.

The V gene is TRBV11-3, the J gene TRBJ2-1; 8 nucleotides agree with TRBD2. The ends lost 3 bases at V and 6 bases at J; junction bases unmatched: 13. The CDR3 totals 17 residues. Germline V gene lookup returns CDR1 SGHNT and CDR2 YENEEA. As DNA, the CDR3 is TGTGCCAGCAGCTTGGACCAAGCGGGAGTTCGGTCCAATGAGCAGTTCTTC. It yields the protein CASSLDQAGVRSNEQFF.

The chain carries TRBV19 and TRBJ2-3; possibly TRBD2 for D (5 bases). The CDR3 has 16 residues. Germline assignment: CDR1 LNHDA and CDR2 SQIVND (reference sequence). V lost 3 bases and J lost 0, with 13 bases in between. Here the CDR3 reads CASSISGGLSTDTQYF. The CDR3 nucleotides read TGTGCCAGTAGTATCTCTGGCGGGCTAAGCACAGATACGCAGTATTTT. The entire variable domain, with the rest obtained from reference TRBV19 and TRBJ2-3, is as follows: DGGITQSPKYLFRKEGQNVTLSCEQNLNHDAMYWYRQDPGQGLRLIYYSQIVNDFQKGDIAEGYSVSREKKESFPLTVTSAQKNPTAFYLCASSISGGLSTDTQYFGPGTRLTVL.

In its sample, this clone was seen once. The sample carries other DNA sequences with the same CDR3. The chain uses TRBV6-5 and TRBJ2-7; D might be TRBD2 (5 bases). The CDR3 is made up of 14 amino acids. Trimming took off 0 bases at V and 4 bases at J, with 10 bases between the two ends. Germline values: CDR1 MNHEY, CDR2 SVGAGI. In nucleotides, the CDR3 is TGTGCCAGCAGTTACTCGGGGAGTGGTTACGAGCAGTACTTC. It is translated as CASSYSGSGYEQYF.

This chain joins TRBV28 and TRBJ1-1; 7 positions agree with TRBD1. Germline V lookup: CDR1 MDHEN, CDR2 SYDVKM. With V trimmed by 5 bases and J by 1 base, 7 bases remained unmatched. This CDR3 has 15 residues. The CDR3 here is CASSPTNRGNTEAFF. The CDR3 coding sequence is TGTGCCAGCAGTCCCACCAACAGGGGGAACACTGAAGCTTTCTTT.

In this sample, this clone turned up once. This chain joins TRBV7-2 and TRBJ2-7; D is undetermined. Trimming left V 1 base short and J 3 bases short, with 7 bases between. Germline CDR1 and CDR2: SGHTA and FQGNSA. The CDR3 loop spans 13 amino acids. This CDR3 is CASSLEGIYEQYF. The CDR3 DNA reads TGTGCCAGCAGCTTAGAAGGGATCTACGAGCAGTACTTC.

A single count supports this clone. The V gene is TRBV19, the J gene TRBJ1-3; no definite D call. Germline V lookup: CDR1 LNHDA, CDR2 SQIVND (reference sequence). Trimming took 5 bases from V and 3 from J, leaving 14 bases between them. The CDR3 loop spans 15 amino acids. The CDR3 bases are TGTGCCAGTAGTGTCCGGCCGTCATATGGAAACACCATATATTTT. This gives the protein CASSVRPSYGNTIYF.

The rearrangement uses TRBV7-9 and TRBJ2-1, with a possible D match to TRBD1 (5 bases). The ends were cut back, 1 base at V and 8 bases at J, with 12 bases in the middle. CDR3 length: 14 residues. CDR1 is SEHNR, CDR2 FQNEAQ, per germline (reference sequence). CDR3: CASSLVDSRDEQFF. Here the CDR3 DNA reads TGTGCCAGCAGCTTAGTAGACAGCCGGGATGAGCAGTTCTTC.

The chain has TRBV19 and TRBJ1-2; no definite D call. Germline lookup yields CDR1 LNHDA and CDR2 SQIVND (reference sequence). The CDR3 extends over 13 amino acids. V lost 5 bases to trimming and J lost 2 bases, with 9 bases between them. This CDR3 is CASSLTTNYGYTF. The CDR3 DNA is TGTGCCAGTAGTCTAACAACGAACTATGGCTACACCTTC.

The chain is built from TRBV7-6 and TRBJ1-5; D is uncertain. The CDR3 is 15 amino acids. V lost 2 bases and J lost 3, with 11 bases in between. Germline V lookup: CDR1 SGHVS, CDR2 FNYEAQ. The CDR3 nucleotides are TGTGCCAGCAGCTTATCGTCAGGACTCAATCAGCCCCAGCATTTT. Protein product: CASSLSSGLNQPQHF.

On this clone: Other nucleotide sequences in the sample specify the same CDR3. The chain couples TRBV29-1 to TRBJ2-7; D gene unclear. Trimming pared 4 bases from V and 3 bases from J, leaving 7 bases between. Germline V gene sequence: CDR1 SQVTM, CDR2 ANQGSEA. CDR3 size: 11 residues. In nucleotides, the CDR3 is TGCAGCGTTGCGGGCAGCTACGAGCAGTACTTC. It translates to CSVAGSYEQYF.

The V and J genes are TRBV2 and TRBJ2-4, with D unclear. The CDR3 runs 14 residues. Germline CDR1 reads SNHLY; CDR2 reads FYNNEI. Trimming pared 8 bases from V and 0 bases from J, leaving 11 bases between. CDR3 DNA sequence: TGTGCCAGCGCGTCCCCGAGAGCCAAAAACATTCAGTACTTC. Translated, it gives CASASPRAKNIQYF.

J is TRBJ2-7 and V is TRBV2; D may correspond to TRBD1 or TRBD2 (5 bases each). The CDR3 is made up of 14 amino acids. CDR1 and CDR2 (germline): SNHLY, FYNNEI. V shed 3 bases and J shed 8 bases, with 17 bases lying between them. CDR3 region: CASSEGRVPNKQYF. DNA of the CDR3: TGTGCCAGCAGTGAGGGGCGGGTTCCGAATAAGCAGTACTTC.

This sequence joins TRBV11-1 and TRBJ2-7; D is uncertain. V gave up 3 bases and J gave up 5 bases, with 17 bases separating them. Germline CDR1 reads SGHAT; CDR2 reads FQDESV (reference sequence). The CDR3 spans 15 residues. CDR3 DNA sequence: TGTGCCAGCAGCTTTACCAAGGCCAGTTCTGACGAGCAGTACTTC. Its translation is CASSFTKASSDEQYF. Drawing the rest from reference TRBV11-1 and TRBJ2-7, the complete variable domain is EAEVAQSPRYKITEKSQAVAFWCDPISGHATLYWYRQILGQGPELLVQFQDESVVDDSQLPKDRFSAERLKGVDSTLKIQPAELGDSAMYLCASSFTKASSDEQYFGPGTRLTVT.

A word on this clone: The sample contains more than one DNA sequence encoding this CDR3. The chain carries TRBV27 and TRBJ1-3; D not certain. Germline V lookup: CDR1 MNHEY, CDR2 SMNVEV (reference sequence). V shed 4 bases and J shed 4 bases, with 2 bases lying between them. There are 11 residues in the CDR3. The CDR3 spells CASSSGNTIYF. The CDR3 region has the DNA TGTGCCAGCAGTTCGGGAAACACCATATATTTT.

The CDR3 reads CASSLEASPVGETQYF. The CDR3, as DNA: TGTGCCAGCAGTTTGGAGGCGTCGCCAGTTGGAGAGACCCAGTACTTC. V is TRBV28 and J is TRBJ2-5; D possibly corresponds to TRBD2 (5 bases). The V end was cut by 3 bases, the J end by 4 bases, with 18 bases between. Germline CDR1 and CDR2: MDHEN and SYDVKM. This CDR3 is 16 amino acids long.

V is TRBV13 and J is TRBJ2-7; TRBD2 matches 7 bases. The CDR3 is 16 residues long. The germline gives CDR1 PRHDT, CDR2 FYEKMQ (reference sequence). V lost 1 base, J lost 5 bases, and 11 bases stayed unmatched. In DNA form, the CDR3 reads TGTGCCAGCAGCTTAGACCCGGGAGGTAGAGAGAACGAGCAGTACTTC. Translating gives CASSLDPGGRENEQYF.

This clone has just one count. This chain links TRBV29-1 with TRBJ2-3, with 9 bases fitting TRBD1. The germline gives CDR1 SQVTM, CDR2 ANQGSEA. The CDR3 contains 15 residues. Trimming cost V 1 base and J 1 base; bases outside gene matches: 3. CDR3 DNA: TGCAGCGTTGAAGGGTGGGACAGGGGCACAGATACGCAGTATTTT. This sequence encodes CSVEGWDRGTDTQYF.

This clone was seen a few times. V gene TRBV19 combines with J gene TRBJ1-1; TRBD1 might be the D (5 bases). Per the germline V gene, CDR1 is LNHDA and CDR2 is SQIVND (reference sequence). The CDR3 totals 14 residues. V was shortened by 0 bases and J by 10 bases, with 15 bases between the two germline ends. Written as DNA, the CDR3 is TGTGCCAGTAGTATAGATCTCGAGGGGATGGGAGCTTTCTTT. Translating it yields CASSIDLEGMGAFF. The whole variable domain, filled in from reference TRBV19 and TRBJ1-1, reads DGGITQSPKYLFRKEGQNVTLSCEQNLNHDAMYWYRQDPGQGLRLIYYSQIVNDFQKGDIAEGYSVSREKKESFPLTVTSAQKNPTAFYLCASSIDLEGMGAFFGQGTRLTVV.

The chain links TRBV9 to TRBJ1-1; 8 bases match TRBD1. Germline CDR1 reads SGDLS; CDR2 reads YYNGEE. Unmatched junction bases numbered 6, after V lost 4 bases and J lost 1 base. The CDR3 is made up of 15 amino acids. Here the CDR3 DNA reads TGTGCCAGCAGCTCGTCAGGGACAGGGAACACTGAAGCTTTCTTT. Translated: CASSSSGTGNTEAFF.

This chain uses TRBV7-9 with TRBJ2-1; D is possibly TRBD2 (5 bases). Germline assignment: CDR1 SEHNR and CDR2 FQNEAQ (reference sequence). The V and J ends lost 4 bases and 7 bases respectively, with 23 bases between them. This CDR3 spans 17 amino acids. The CDR3 loop reads CASSSTRAKPTGNEQFF. As DNA, the CDR3 is TGTGCCAGCAGCTCCACGAGGGCGAAACCCACGGGGAATGAGCAGTTCTTC.